Each of the 5 T cell receptor beta chains below was sequenced from the same sample in a study of blood T cell repertoires in COVID-19. The method was immunoSEQ multiplex PCR; TCRdb's version includes in-frame clones alone and lacks a portion of them. This sample carries fewer than 450,000 clones, 85% to 90% of them seen once, and the ten largest clones take more than 0.95%. The sequencing sample was made of PBMCs or T cells enriched from blood (not recorded which). These receptors originate from a woman aged 18-29 years who had recovered from COVID-19.

The chain has TRBV28 and TRBJ1-5, with TRBD1 as a possible D gene (5 bases). V gave up 1 base and J gave up 6 bases, with 16 bases separating them. The CDR3 spans 16 residues. Germline V gene lookup returns CDR1 MDHEN and CDR2 SYDVKM. The CDR3 protein is CASSLSKGNYGQPQHF. In DNA form, the CDR3 reads TGTGCCAGCAGTTTATCAAAGGGGAACTACGGTCAGCCCCAGCATTTT.

CDR3 protein: CAISELLAGGRTGELFF. In DNA form, the CDR3 reads TGTGCCATCAGTGAGTTACTAGCGGGGGGCCGCACCGGGGAGCTGTTTTTT. The chain has TRBV10-3 and TRBJ2-2; 12 positions match TRBD2. V gave up 1 base and J gave up 4 bases; unmatched junction bases: 4. The germline V gene encodes CDR1 ENHRY and CDR2 SYGVKD. The length of the CDR3 is 17 residues.

V and J are TRBV9 and TRBJ2-3; D call uncertain. Germline-derived CDR1 and CDR2 are SGDLS and YYNGEE. With 0 bases removed from V and 2 bases from J, the gap between germline ends came to 7 bases. This CDR3 has 14 residues. The CDR3 loop is CASSVDGFTDTQYF. In DNA form, the CDR3 reads TGTGCCAGCAGCGTAGACGGGTTCACAGATACGCAGTATTTT.

V gene TRBV10-3 combines with J gene TRBJ2-1, with D unclear. Per the germline V gene, CDR1 is ENHRY and CDR2 is SYGVKD. The CDR3 is made up of 14 amino acids. V dropped 0 bases and J dropped 6 bases, with 9 bases sitting between them. CDR3: CAISESVTTNEQFF. As DNA, the CDR3 is TGTGCCATCAGTGAGTCTGTCACAACCAATGAGCAGTTCTTC.

The J gene is TRBJ2-7, the V gene TRBV5-1; 7 bases match TRBD2. The CDR3 is made up of 15 amino acids. Germline values: CDR1 SGHRS, CDR2 YFSETQ. J was trimmed by 0 bases and V by 3 bases; bases with no gene match: 6. The CDR3 DNA reads TGCGCCAGCAGCTCCGCGGGAGATCCCTCCTACGAGCAGTACTTC. Its protein product is CASSSAGDPSYEQYF.